This T cell receptor beta chain was recorded in a study of blood T cell repertoires in COVID-19. Authors' processing steps: Estimated nucleated cell counts came from reference gene primer amplification. TCRdb's copy holds only in-frame clones and misses some; the assay was immunoSEQ multiplex PCR. The V and J calls and clone size were taken over from that table, and D and trimming were inferred from the DNA. The table records some 250,000 clones, about 90% of them present only once. CDR3 size: 13 residues. V lost 6 bases and J 8 bases, leaving 16 bases between the germline ends. The sequenced sample was PBMCs or T cells enriched from blood (not recorded which). The V gene is TRBV12-3 or TRBV12-4, the J gene TRBJ1-2, with a possible D match to TRBD1 (5 bases). The receptor comes from a human donor in a cohort exposed to, infected with or recovered from COVID-19 (not recorded which). The donor label of this sample is uncertain. This chain's CDR3 is CASRPEGRRGYTF. The CDR3 region has the DNA TGTGCCAGCAGACCAGAGGGGAGGCGCGGCTACACCTTC.